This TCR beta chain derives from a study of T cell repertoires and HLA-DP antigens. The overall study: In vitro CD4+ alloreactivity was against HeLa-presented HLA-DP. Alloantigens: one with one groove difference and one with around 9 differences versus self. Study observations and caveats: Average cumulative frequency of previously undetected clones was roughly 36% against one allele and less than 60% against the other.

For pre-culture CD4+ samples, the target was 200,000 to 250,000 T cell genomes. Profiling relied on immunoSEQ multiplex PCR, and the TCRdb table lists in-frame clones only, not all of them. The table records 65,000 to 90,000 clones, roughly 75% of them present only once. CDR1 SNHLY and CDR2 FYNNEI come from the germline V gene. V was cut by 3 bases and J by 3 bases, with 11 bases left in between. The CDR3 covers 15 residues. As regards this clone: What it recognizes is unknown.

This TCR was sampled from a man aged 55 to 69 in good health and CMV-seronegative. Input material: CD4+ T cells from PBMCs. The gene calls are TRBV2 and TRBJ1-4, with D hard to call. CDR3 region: CASSDSDLPNEKLFF. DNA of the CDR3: TGTGCCAGCAGTGATTCGGACCTACCTAATGAAAAACTGTTTTTT.